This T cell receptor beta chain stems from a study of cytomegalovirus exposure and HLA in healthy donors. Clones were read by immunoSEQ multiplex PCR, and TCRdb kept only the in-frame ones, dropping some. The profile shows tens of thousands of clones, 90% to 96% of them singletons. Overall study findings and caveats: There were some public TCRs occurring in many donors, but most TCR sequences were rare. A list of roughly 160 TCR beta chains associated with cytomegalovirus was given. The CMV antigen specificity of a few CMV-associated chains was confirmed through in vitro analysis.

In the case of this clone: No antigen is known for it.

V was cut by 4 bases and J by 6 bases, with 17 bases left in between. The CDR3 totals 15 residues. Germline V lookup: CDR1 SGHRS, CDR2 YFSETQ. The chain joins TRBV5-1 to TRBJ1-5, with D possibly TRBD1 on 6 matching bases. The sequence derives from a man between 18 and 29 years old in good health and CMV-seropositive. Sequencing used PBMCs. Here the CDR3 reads CASSPRPGAAQPQHF. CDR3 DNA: TGCGCCAGCAGCCCACGTCCAGGGGCCGCTCAGCCCCAGCATTTT.